These 30 T cell receptor beta chains were sequenced from one sample in a study of cytomegalovirus exposure and HLA in healthy donors. Clones were sequenced by immunoSEQ multiplex PCR, and TCRdb holds only the in-frame ones, with some missing. This sample has roughly 200,000 clones, with roughly nine tenths found just once. The sequencing sample was made of PBMCs. These receptors originate from a man between 25 and 39 years old in good health and CMV-seropositive.

The chain combines TRBV19 with TRBJ2-5, with 11 bases that match TRBD1. Germline V lookup: CDR1 LNHDA, CDR2 SQIVND (reference sequence). The V segment lost 7 bases and the J segment 2 bases; nucleotides outside the gene matches: 6. This CDR3 is 15 amino acids long. The CDR3: CASKPDRGPQETQYF. The CDR3 DNA sequence: TGTGCCAGTAAACCGGACAGGGGGCCGCAAGAGACCCAGTACTTC.

The rearrangement uses TRBV7-2 and TRBJ2-7, with D possibly matching TRBD2 (6 bases). The CDR3 is made up of 15 amino acids. Between the trimmed V and J ends, which lost 3 bases and 2 bases, there was a span of 14 bases. Germline V gene data show CDR1 as SGHTA and CDR2 as FQGNSA. CDR3 protein: CASSFRASAPYEQYF. Written as DNA, the CDR3 is TGTGCCAGCAGCTTCCGCGCTAGCGCACCCTACGAGCAGTACTTC. The variable domain in full, completed from reference TRBV7-2 and TRBJ2-7, reads GAGVSQSPSNKVTEKGKDVELRCDPISGHTALYWYRQSLGQGLEFLIYFQGNSAPDKSGLPSDRFSAERTGGSVSTLTIQRTQQEDSAVYLCASSFRASAPYEQYFGPGTRLTVT.

This chain connects TRBV7-3 to TRBJ2-3, with D unresolved. Germline assignment: CDR1 SGHTA and CDR2 FQGTGA. This CDR3 spans 12 amino acids. V was clipped by 4 bases and J by 7 bases, with 9 bases between them. CDR3 protein: CASSSDTNTQYF. CDR3 sequence (DNA): TGTGCCAGCAGCTCCGACACCAATACGCAGTATTTT.

V gene TRBV11-3 combines with J gene TRBJ1-2, with a weak D call TRBD1 (5 bases). Germline loops: CDR1 SGHNT, CDR2 YENEEA. V was cut by 0 bases and J by 4 bases, with 18 bases left in between. This CDR3 is 17 amino acids long. The CDR3 region is CASSLDLGRGRTYGYTF. CDR3 DNA sequence: TGTGCCAGCAGCTTAGATCTGGGACGGGGACGGACCTATGGCTACACCTTC.

The chain links TRBV9 to TRBJ2-2, with TRBD1 matching 7 bases. Per the germline V gene, CDR1 is SGDLS and CDR2 is YYNGEE. The CDR3 sequence is 16 residues long. J gave up 0 bases and V 0 bases, and 2 bases lay outside the gene matches. The DNA of the CDR3 is TGTGCCAGCAGCGTAGGACAGGGCGCGAACACCGGGGAGCTGTTTTTT. Amino acid sequence: CASSVGQGANTGELFF.

This chain uses TRBV6-5 with TRBJ1-3; 7 bases align to TRBD1. This CDR3 spans 14 amino acids. Germline CDR1 MNHEY, CDR2 SVGAGI. V trimming: 4 bases; J trimming: 2 bases; junction bases outside the gene matches: 2. The CDR3 nucleotides are TGTGCCAGCAGTTTTGACAGGGCTGGAAACACCATATATTTT. It translates to CASSFDRAGNTIYF.

This clone has more than one count but fewer than ten. The gene calls are TRBV19 and TRBJ1-5, with D perhaps TRBD1 (5 bases). Germline assignment: CDR1 LNHDA and CDR2 SQIVND (reference sequence). Trimming pared 6 bases from V and 4 bases from J, leaving 7 bases between. The CDR3 runs to 12 residues. CDR3 DNA sequence: TGTGCCAGTAGCCCAGGGAATCAGCCCCAGCATTTT. Protein product: CASSPGNQPQHF.

The gene calls are TRBV15 and TRBJ1-2; D is possibly TRBD1 (5 bases). Deletions cut 7 bases from V and 0 bases from J, with 12 bases between. The length of the CDR3 is 14 residues. Germline V lookup: CDR1 LNHNV, CDR2 YYDKDF (reference sequence). CDR3 DNA: TGTGCCACCACTTCGGGACTAGCTAACTATGGCTACACCTTC. Its translation: CATTSGLANYGYTF.

The V gene is TRBV7-2, the J gene TRBJ2-7; 8 positions agree with TRBD1. CDR1 is SGHTA and CDR2 is FQGNSA in the germline V gene. Trimming at V came to 2 bases and at J to 6 bases, leaving 3 bases not matched to a gene. The CDR3 sequence is 13 residues long. The CDR3 here is CASSLQGAGEQYF. Written as DNA, the CDR3 is TGTGCCAGCAGCTTACAGGGGGCGGGCGAGCAGTACTTC.

The chain is built from TRBV2 and TRBJ2-3; 10 bases map to TRBD1. The length of the CDR3 is 15 residues. V dropped 7 bases and J dropped 3; count of bases not matched to a gene: 7. Germline CDR1 reads SNHLY; CDR2 reads FYNNEI. The CDR3 DNA is TGTGCCAGCACCACGACAGGGGGCAGGACAGATACGCAGTATTTT. It codes for CASTTTGGRTDTQYF.

V gene TRBV27 combines with J gene TRBJ2-1; 12 nucleotides line up with TRBD2. The trim removed 5 bases at V and 9 bases at J, leaving 5 bases unmatched. Looked up from germline, CDR1 is MNHEY and CDR2 is SMNVEV (reference sequence). This CDR3 has 14 amino acids. CDR3 loop: CASSVMGLAGEQFF. The CDR3 DNA reads as TGTGCCAGCAGTGTAATGGGACTAGCGGGTGAGCAGTTCTTC.

V and J are TRBV19 and TRBJ2-7, with no clear D. Trimming cost V 10 bases and J 6 bases, with 19 bases left between them. Germline V gene data show CDR1 as LNHDA and CDR2 as SQIVND (reference sequence). The CDR3 has 13 residues. The CDR3 loop reads CATSGLGTREQYF. The CDR3 DNA sequence: TGTGCCACCTCGGGCCTCGGTACTCGCGAGCAGTACTTC.

This sequence joins TRBV6-5 and TRBJ2-1; D perhaps matches TRBD1 (5 bases). Germline lookup yields CDR1 MNHEY and CDR2 SVGAGI. The length of the CDR3 is 13 residues. V gave up 4 bases and J gave up 9 bases, with 13 bases separating them. CDR3 in amino acids: CASSWVRVGEQFF. CDR3 DNA: TGTGCCAGCAGTTGGGTCAGGGTCGGTGAGCAGTTCTTC.

The chain recombines TRBV4-3 with TRBJ2-1; the D is unclear. CDR3 length: 13 amino acids. Germline CDR1 is LGHNA and CDR2 is YSLEER. The V end lost 1 base, the J end lost 7 bases, and 8 bases lay between the germline ends. The DNA of the CDR3 is TGCGCCAGCAGCCAAGCCTTGGGTAATGAGCAGTTCTTC. Amino acid sequence: CASSQALGNEQFF.

This chain links TRBV14 with TRBJ1-2; tentatively, D is TRBD1 (5 bases). CDR1 is SGHDN, CDR2 FVKESK, per germline. The CDR3 spans 13 residues. V was pared by 4 bases and J by 3 bases, with 9 bases between. CDR3 sequence reads: CASSPETDYGYTF. The DNA of the CDR3 is TGTGCCAGCAGCCCGGAGACAGACTATGGCTACACCTTC.

The J gene is TRBJ2-7, the V gene TRBV5-1; D is unclear. This CDR3 comprises 14 residues. CDR1 is SGHRS and CDR2 is YFSETQ in the germline V gene. Trimming pared 1 base from V and 3 bases from J, leaving 11 bases between. CDR3 loop: CASSLTQNDYEQYF. CDR3 nucleotide sequence: TGCGCCAGCAGCTTGACACAGAACGACTACGAGCAGTACTTC.

The chain carries TRBV28 and TRBJ1-5; perhaps TRBD1 as D (5 bases). Germline V gene lookup returns CDR1 MDHEN and CDR2 SYDVKM. The CDR3 consists of 16 residues. V dropped 8 bases and J dropped 1 base, with 18 bases sitting between them. Written as DNA, the CDR3 is TGTGCCAGCTCAAAAGGCAGGGTGTTAAGCAATCAGCCCCAGCATTTT. It encodes CASSKGRVLSNQPQHF.

This chain joins TRBV9 and TRBJ2-6; D is perhaps TRBD1 (6 bases). The germline V and J ends were trimmed by 2 bases and 3 bases, with 12 bases remaining between them. Germline V lookup: CDR1 SGDLS, CDR2 YYNGEE. This CDR3 contains 16 residues. CDR3 DNA: TGTGCCAGCAGCGTCTTACAGGGTGGTGGGGCCAACGTCCTGACTTTC. Translating gives CASSVLQGGGANVLTF.

This clone has only a few counts. The rearrangement links TRBV9 to TRBJ2-7; unclear D gene. The germline gives CDR1 SGDLS, CDR2 YYNGEE. This CDR3 has 13 amino acids. V lost 5 bases and J 1 base, leaving 10 bases between the germline ends. Here the CDR3 reads CASSRAGSYEQYF. CDR3 DNA sequence: TGTGCCAGCAGTCGGGCCGGGTCCTACGAGCAGTACTTC.

This rearrangement joins TRBV4-3 to TRBJ1-1; D ambiguous. Germline V gives CDR1 LGHNA, CDR2 YSLEER. The germline V and J ends were trimmed by 0 bases and 2 bases, with 10 bases remaining between them. This CDR3 is 15 amino acids long. The CDR3 is CASSQDTGRNTEAFF. The CDR3 DNA reads TGCGCCAGCAGCCAAGATACGGGGAGAAACACTGAAGCTTTCTTT.

The V gene is TRBV6-5, the J gene TRBJ1-6; the D is unclear. The V and J ends lost 6 bases and 12 bases respectively, with 18 bases between them. The CDR3 spans 14 residues. Germline loops: CDR1 MNHEY, CDR2 SVGAGI. In DNA form, the CDR3 reads TGTGCCAGCAGCATCAGTGGACCGCTGGTACCCCTCCACTTT. Translation: CASSISGPLVPLHF.

The V call is TRBV29-1, the J call TRBJ2-7; the match to TRBD1 covers 9 bases. The V gene end was trimmed by 1 base and the J gene end by 0 bases; junction bases not matched to a gene: 7. The CDR3 spans 16 residues. The V gene's germline CDR1 is SQVTM and CDR2 ANQGSEA. CDR3 sequence reads: CSVEGGGGQGSYEQYF. CDR3 bases: TGCAGCGTTGAAGGAGGCGGGGGACAGGGCTCCTACGAGCAGTACTTC.

The gene calls are TRBV2 and TRBJ1-4; D is ambiguous. The germline V and J ends were trimmed by 4 bases and 0 bases, with 6 bases remaining between them. This CDR3 comprises 14 residues. The germline CDR1 and CDR2 sequences are SNHLY and FYNNEI. The CDR3 is CASSGISTNEKLFF. The CDR3 coding sequence is TGTGCCAGCAGTGGAATCTCAACTAATGAAAAACTGTTTTTT.

The chain combines TRBV11-3 with TRBJ2-1; 9 bases are a match to TRBD1. The J segment lost 1 base and the V segment lost 8 bases, leaving 6 bases of the junction unmatched. The V gene's germline CDR1 is SGHNT and CDR2 YENEEA. The CDR3 contains 15 residues. The CDR3 DNA is TGTGCCAGCGCACCCGGGACAGGGTCCTACAATGAGCAGTTCTTC. Translation: CASAPGTGSYNEQFF.

The rearrangement links TRBV28 to TRBJ1-2; D possibly corresponds to TRBD1 (5 bases). The CDR3 is 13 residues long. CDR1 is MDHEN and CDR2 is SYDVKM in the germline V gene. With 5 bases removed from V and 4 bases from J, the gap between germline ends came to 11 bases. CDR3 coding DNA: TGTGCCAGCAGTGGTGACAGAGTCTATGGCTACACCTTC. This gives the protein CASSGDRVYGYTF.

The chain combines TRBV30 with TRBJ2-7, with 10 positions matching TRBD2. The CDR3 is 13 residues long. Trimming at V came to 5 bases and at J to 3 bases, leaving 4 bases not matched to a gene. CDR1 and CDR2 from the germline V gene are GTSNPN and SVGIG (reference sequence). Here the CDR3 DNA reads TGTGCCTGGGGAATAGCGGGGGGCTACGAGCAGTACTTC. Its protein product is CAWGIAGGYEQYF.

This sequence joins TRBV4-1 and TRBJ1-2, with D unclear. The length of the CDR3 is 13 residues. Trimming took 0 bases from V and 4 from J, leaving 6 bases between them. Germline lookup yields CDR1 MGHRA and CDR2 YSYEKL. CDR3 DNA: TGCGCCAGCAGCCAAGATCGCGTCTATGGCTACACCTTC. This gives the protein CASSQDRVYGYTF.

V and J are TRBV6-6 and TRBJ2-7; 11 nucleotides agree with TRBD1. Germline CDR1 is MNHNY and CDR2 is SVGAGI (reference sequence). The J segment lost 2 bases and the V segment lost 6 bases, leaving 6 bases of the junction unmatched. The CDR3 totals 15 residues. The CDR3 loop is CASSLGQGAAYEQYF. DNA for the CDR3: TGTGCCAGCAGCCTTGGACAGGGGGCGGCCTACGAGCAGTACTTC.

The rearrangement joins TRBV19 to TRBJ2-7; 9 positions agree with TRBD1. The trim removed 8 bases at V and 7 bases at J, leaving 9 bases unmatched. This CDR3 is built from 13 residues. The germline gives CDR1 LNHDA, CDR2 SQIVND (reference sequence). Here the CDR3 DNA reads TGTGCCAGTGGATTACAGGGGGCGTATGAGCAGTACTTC. As protein: CASGLQGAYEQYF.

The chain couples TRBV7-3 to TRBJ2-1; 7 bases are shared with TRBD2. The V segment lost 1 base and the J segment 3 bases; nucleotides outside the gene matches: 6. Germline lookup yields CDR1 SGHTA and CDR2 FQGTGA. The CDR3 contains 16 residues. The CDR3 loop is CASSLSAGAVYNEQFF. Written as DNA, the CDR3 is TGTGCCAGCAGCTTAAGCGCGGGAGCAGTCTACAATGAGCAGTTCTTC.